The rows below give T cell receptor beta chains drawn from one sample of a study of cytomegalovirus exposure and HLA in healthy donors. Clones were sequenced by immunoSEQ multiplex PCR, and TCRdb holds only the in-frame ones, with some missing. Of about 130,000 clones listed, around 75% were seen once; the top ten hold 3.1%. Sequenced: PBMCs. These receptor sequences come from a man under 40 in good health and CMV-seronegative. Both conserved end residues are part of each CDR3. D genes are given only for firm matches. Where a row states a size, it is once, few, many or the class of an expanded clone; other rows omit it.

v_gene: TRBV6-5; d_gene: -; j_gene: TRBJ1-2; abundance: -; CDR3nt: TGTGCCAGCAGTTACGATATAGACAGTCCATTCCCTACCTTC; CDR3aa: CASSYDIDSPFPTF
v_gene: TRBV7-3; d_gene: TRBD2; j_gene: TRBJ2-1; abundance: -; CDR3nt: TGTGCCAGCAGCCTCGGGAGGGATTACAATGAGCAGTTCTTC; CDR3aa: CASSLGRDYNEQFF
v_gene: TRBV7-3; d_gene: TRBD2; j_gene: TRBJ2-1; abundance: -; CDR3nt: TGTGCCAGCAGCTTAATTGTAGCGGGGGGACCCTACAATGAGCAGTTCTTC; CDR3aa: CASSLIVAGGPYNEQFF
v_gene: TRBV13; d_gene: TRBD1; j_gene: TRBJ1-2; abundance: -; CDR3nt: TGTGCCAGCAGCTACTGGACAGGAGCTAACTATGGCTACACCTTC; CDR3aa: CASSYWTGANYGYTF
v_gene: TRBV29-1; d_gene: -; j_gene: TRBJ1-3; abundance: -; CDR3nt: TGTAGCGTTGCCCGTGGAGAGAGCTCTGGAAACACCATATATTTT; CDR3aa: CSVARGESSGNTIYF
v_gene: TRBV30; d_gene: -; j_gene: TRBJ1-3; abundance: -; CDR3nt: TGTGCCTCTCAGGGCTCTGGAAACACCATATATTTT; CDR3aa: CASQGSGNTIYF
v_gene: TRBV6-5; d_gene: TRBD1; j_gene: TRBJ2-7; abundance: -; CDR3nt: TGTGCCAGCAGGATTGGACAGGGTACCTACGAGCAGTACTTC; CDR3aa: CASRIGQGTYEQYF
v_gene: TRBV4-1; d_gene: -; j_gene: TRBJ2-1; abundance: few; CDR3nt: TGCGCCAGCAGCCAAGTCGATATGGGCTTCGGTTACAATGAGCAGTTCTTC; CDR3aa: CASSQVDMGFGYNEQFF
v_gene: TRBV4-3; d_gene: -; j_gene: TRBJ2-1; abundance: few; CDR3nt: TGCGCCAGCAGCCAAAACTTCTGGGGGGTGATCAATGAGCAGTTCTTC; CDR3aa: CASSQNFWGVINEQFF
v_gene: TRBV29-1; d_gene: -; j_gene: TRBJ1-3; abundance: -; CDR3nt: TGCAGCGTAGCGGACGGCTTAGTGGCTGGAAACACCATATATTTT; CDR3aa: CSVADGLVAGNTIYF
v_gene: TRBV6-1; d_gene: TRBD1; j_gene: TRBJ1-2; abundance: -; CDR3nt: TGTGCCAGCAGAGCTACAGGGGTGGGCGGCTACACCTTC; CDR3aa: CASRATGVGGYTF
v_gene: TRBV18; d_gene: -; j_gene: TRBJ2-7; abundance: -; CDR3nt: TGTGCCAGCTCACCGCTGACAGGCGTAACCTACGAGCAGTACTTC; CDR3aa: CASSPLTGVTYEQYF
v_gene: TRBV5-1; d_gene: -; j_gene: TRBJ1-2; abundance: once; CDR3nt: TGCGCCAGCAGCCAGATGCAGGGTGAGTCTGGCTACACCTTC; CDR3aa: CASSQMQGESGYTF
v_gene: TRBV15; d_gene: TRBD2; j_gene: TRBJ2-3; abundance: once; CDR3nt: TGTGCCACCAGCACCAGGACTAGCGGGAGCACAGATACGCAGTATTTT; CDR3aa: CATSTRTSGSTDTQYF
v_gene: TRBV29-1; d_gene: -; j_gene: TRBJ2-7; abundance: -; CDR3nt: TGCAGCGTTGTGGGAGGAGTTCGGGCCTACGAGCAGTACTTC; CDR3aa: CSVVGGVRAYEQYF
v_gene: TRBV11-3; d_gene: -; j_gene: TRBJ2-2; abundance: few; CDR3nt: TGTGCCAGCAGCTTCGGCCAGGGGAACACCGGGGAGCTGTTTTTT; CDR3aa: CASSFGQGNTGELFF
v_gene: TRBV29-1; d_gene: TRBD1; j_gene: TRBJ2-3; abundance: -; CDR3nt: TGCAGCGTTGAGCAGGACAGGCTGGACACAGATACGCAGTATTTT; CDR3aa: CSVEQDRLDTDTQYF
v_gene: TRBV6-6; d_gene: -; j_gene: TRBJ1-5; abundance: -; CDR3nt: TGTGCCAGTTCCTTAGTCAGCAATCAGCCCCAGCATTTT; CDR3aa: CASSLVSNQPQHF
v_gene: TRBV2; d_gene: TRBD2; j_gene: TRBJ2-3; abundance: -; CDR3nt: TGTGCCAGCAGTGTCGCGGGAGGGACTAGCACAGATACGCAGTATTTT; CDR3aa: CASSVAGGTSTDTQYF
v_gene: TRBV11-1; d_gene: -; j_gene: TRBJ1-1; abundance: -; CDR3nt: TGTGCCAGCAGCTTAGACAGGACGACCCCAGCTTTCTTT; CDR3aa: CASSLDRTTPAFF
v_gene: TRBV6-5; d_gene: -; j_gene: TRBJ2-7; abundance: -; CDR3nt: TGTGCCAGCAGACCAGGAATAACCTACGAGCAGTACTTC; CDR3aa: CASRPGITYEQYF
v_gene: TRBV4-3; d_gene: TRBD2; j_gene: TRBJ2-5; abundance: -; CDR3nt: TGCGCCAGCAGCCAAGAGTTAGTAGCGGGGGGGAGAGGAAAAGAGACCCAGTACTTC; CDR3aa: CASSQELVAGGRGKETQYF
v_gene: TRBV19; d_gene: TRBD2; j_gene: TRBJ2-1; abundance: -; CDR3nt: TGTGCCAGTAAACCGGGACTAGCGGGATACGGGGAGCAGTTCTTC; CDR3aa: CASKPGLAGYGEQFF
v_gene: TRBV7-2; d_gene: -; j_gene: TRBJ2-3; abundance: -; CDR3nt: TGTGCCAGCAGCTTCCTGTGGGGGGGGGCCGAAGATACGCAGTATTTT; CDR3aa: CASSFLWGGAEDTQYF
v_gene: TRBV11-2; d_gene: -; j_gene: TRBJ2-7; abundance: once; CDR3nt: TGTGCCAGCAGCTCCCCAACTAGGACCTACGAGCAGTACTTC; CDR3aa: CASSSPTRTYEQYF
v_gene: TRBV5-4; d_gene: -; j_gene: TRBJ2-7; abundance: -; CDR3nt: TGTGCCAGCAGCTTGTGGGGCTTTTCCTACGAGCAGTACTTC; CDR3aa: CASSLWGFSYEQYF
v_gene: TRBV19; d_gene: -; j_gene: TRBJ1-4; abundance: -; CDR3nt: TGTGCCAGTAGTATTTATCCCGGTAATGAAAAACTGTTTTTT; CDR3aa: CASSIYPGNEKLFF
v_gene: TRBV2; d_gene: TRBD1; j_gene: TRBJ1-5; abundance: -; CDR3nt: TGTGCCAGCAGTCGTTTAAGGATCAGACAGGGGAGTCAGCCCCAGCATTTT; CDR3aa: CASSRLRIRQGSQPQHF
v_gene: TRBV29-1; d_gene: TRBD2; j_gene: TRBJ2-1; abundance: -; CDR3nt: TGCAGCGGACTAGCGGGAGGAAATGAGCAGTTCTTC; CDR3aa: CSGLAGGNEQFF
v_gene: TRBV27; d_gene: -; j_gene: TRBJ1-1; abundance: -; CDR3nt: TGTGCCAGCAGTTTCCAGCGTGCGAACACTGAAGCTTTCTTT; CDR3aa: CASSFQRANTEAFF
v_gene: TRBV7-2; d_gene: TRBD1; j_gene: TRBJ1-5; abundance: -; CDR3nt: TGTGCCAGCAGCTTAACCGGACAGGGGATTAATTTT; CDR3aa: CASSLTGQGINF
v_gene: TRBV5-6; d_gene: -; j_gene: TRBJ1-2; abundance: -; CDR3nt: TGTGCCAGCAGCATCAGGGGTAGTGGCTACACCTTC; CDR3aa: CASSIRGSGYTF
v_gene: TRBV4-3; d_gene: -; j_gene: TRBJ2-3; abundance: -; CDR3nt: TGCGCCAGCAGCCAAGATCGGTCGGCGGCAGATACGCAGTATTTT; CDR3aa: CASSQDRSAADTQYF
v_gene: TRBV5-4; d_gene: -; j_gene: TRBJ1-6; abundance: -; CDR3nt: TGTGCCAGCAGCTTGGGGGCCGTTCTCTATAATTCACCCCTCCACTTT; CDR3aa: CASSLGAVLYNSPLHF
v_gene: TRBV27; d_gene: TRBD2; j_gene: TRBJ2-1; abundance: -; CDR3nt: TGTGCCAGCTGCTTTAGCGGGTCGTACAATGAGCAGTTCTTC; CDR3aa: CASCFSGSYNEQFF
v_gene: TRBV27; d_gene: TRBD2; j_gene: TRBJ2-5; abundance: -; CDR3nt: TGTGCCAGCAGTCCAAAAACCCGGACTAGCGGGAATGCCCAGTACTTC; CDR3aa: CASSPKTRTSGNAQYF
v_gene: TRBV6-4; d_gene: -; j_gene: TRBJ1-3; abundance: -; CDR3nt: TGTGCCAGCAGTGATGTCCCAGAGGTGACTGGAAACACCATATATTTT; CDR3aa: CASSDVPEVTGNTIYF
v_gene: TRBV10-2; d_gene: -; j_gene: TRBJ2-7; abundance: -; CDR3nt: TGCGCCAGCAGCGAGGACTTCTACGAGCAGTACTTC; CDR3aa: CASSEDFYEQYF
v_gene: TRBV10-3; d_gene: TRBD1; j_gene: TRBJ1-2; abundance: once; CDR3nt: TGTGCCATCAGACCTCGACAGGGGTTCGGCTACACCTTC; CDR3aa: CAIRPRQGFGYTF
v_gene: TRBV7-2; d_gene: TRBD1; j_gene: TRBJ1-1; abundance: -; CDR3nt: TGTGCCAGCAGCACACAACAGGGGACTGAAGCTTTCTTT; CDR3aa: CASSTQQGTEAFF
v_gene: TRBV27; d_gene: -; j_gene: TRBJ2-4; abundance: few; CDR3nt: TGTGCCAGCAGTTTACGCGGGATCCACATTCAGTACTTC; CDR3aa: CASSLRGIHIQYF
v_gene: TRBV9; d_gene: -; j_gene: TRBJ2-1; abundance: -; CDR3nt: TGTGCCAGCAGCGAATACAGCTACAATGAGCAGTTCTTC; CDR3aa: CASSEYSYNEQFF
v_gene: TRBV4-3; d_gene: -; j_gene: TRBJ2-1; abundance: -; CDR3nt: TGCGCCAGCAGCCAAGATTTTCCCCCCGGACTCTACTACAATGAGCAGTTCTTC; CDR3aa: CASSQDFPPGLYYNEQFF
v_gene: TRBV5-1; d_gene: TRBD1; j_gene: TRBJ1-1; abundance: -; CDR3nt: TGCGCCAGCAGTTCTAACAGGGGGGCTGAAGCTTTCTTT; CDR3aa: CASSSNRGAEAFF
v_gene: TRBV13; d_gene: TRBD1; j_gene: TRBJ1-3; abundance: -; CDR3nt: TGTGCCAGCAGCCAACTCGTAAGACAGGGTGGAAACACCATATATTTT; CDR3aa: CASSQLVRQGGNTIYF
v_gene: TRBV11-3; d_gene: TRBD2; j_gene: TRBJ2-1; abundance: -; CDR3nt: TGTGCCAGCAGCCCCCGACTAGCGGGAGGGGATGAGCAGTTCTTC; CDR3aa: CASSPRLAGGDEQFF
v_gene: TRBV10-1; d_gene: -; j_gene: TRBJ2-2; abundance: -; CDR3nt: TGCGCCAGCTTGGGACTGATCACCGGGGAGCTGTTTTTT; CDR3aa: CASLGLITGELFF
v_gene: TRBV19; d_gene: TRBD1; j_gene: TRBJ2-7; abundance: -; CDR3nt: TGTGCCAGTAGTTACGGGACAGGGGTTTATGTCGAGCAGTACTTC; CDR3aa: CASSYGTGVYVEQYF
v_gene: TRBV27; d_gene: TRBD1; j_gene: TRBJ1-1; abundance: -; CDR3nt: TGTGCCAGCAGTTTATCGTACAACAGGGGGGAACCTGAAGCTTTCTTT; CDR3aa: CASSLSYNRGEPEAFF
v_gene: TRBV5-1; d_gene: TRBD2; j_gene: TRBJ2-3; abundance: once; CDR3nt: TGCGCCAGCAGCTTAGGACTAGCGGGGGGGCTGGGGACAGATACGCAGTATTTT; CDR3aa: CASSLGLAGGLGTDTQYF
v_gene: TRBV2; d_gene: TRBD2; j_gene: TRBJ2-3; abundance: -; CDR3nt: TGTGCCAGCAGGTCGACTAGCGGGGGGGCAGATACGCAGTATTTT; CDR3aa: CASRSTSGGADTQYF